These 24 T cell receptor beta chains came from one sample sequenced in a study of T cells in Graves' hyperthyroidism and ophthalmopathy. Amplified TCR beta CDR3 regions derived from RNA transcripts. Initially, a first-round RT-PCR of the TCR CDR3 employed the HTBI primer set. Each CDR3 protein is one row after TCRdb ran MiXCR on the multiplex PCR reads. The profile shows some 600,000 distinct CDR3 sequences, approximately 15% of them singletons. The sample comprised blood. These receptor sequences come from a woman younger than 45 with Graves' hyperthyroidism that later progressed to Graves' ophthalmopathy.

The V call is TRBV13, the J call TRBJ2-3; TRBD2 agrees at 11 bases. CDR1 and CDR2 (germline): PRHDT, FYEKMQ (reference sequence). This CDR3 is 17 amino acids long. Trimming cost V 5 bases and J 8 bases; bases outside gene matches: 15. For the CDR3, the DNA is TGTGCCAGCAGCCCGGAGACTAGCGGGACTCTAGTAGGTACGCAGTATTTT. Protein: CASSPETSGTLVGTQYF.

This clonotype occurred many times. This sequence joins TRBV12-3 or TRBV12-4 and TRBJ1-6, with 8 bases lining up with TRBD1. V dropped 6 bases and J dropped 9; count of bases not matched to a gene: 7. The CDR3 is 14 residues long. CDR3 nucleotides: TGTGCCAGCAGCCCGGACAGGGAAGGTTCACCCCTCCACTTT. It specifies CASSPDREGSPLHF.

This clonotype was found many times. The chain has TRBV6-2 or TRBV6-3 and TRBJ1-1, with TRBD1 identical over 9 bases. V was clipped by 5 bases and J by 6 bases; unmatched bases: 10. The CDR3 consists of 15 residues. The germline V gene encodes CDR1 MNHEY and CDR2 SVGEGT. The chain's CDR3 is CASSQGDREIAEAFF. For the CDR3, the DNA is TGTGCCAGCAGTCAGGGGGACAGGGAGATTGCTGAAGCTTTCTTT.

At least ten counts were recorded for this clonotype. The J gene is TRBJ2-2, the V gene TRBV12-5; D possibly corresponds to TRBD1 (6 bases). Trimming cost V 4 bases and J 0 bases, with 15 bases left between them. This CDR3 contains 17 residues. Germline CDR1 is LGHNT and CDR2 is FRNRAP. The CDR3 sequence: CASGSALDSANTGELFF. CDR3 DNA sequence: TGTGCTAGTGGTTCCGCCCTGGACAGCGCGAACACCGGGGAGCTGTTTTTT. Full variable domain (rest looked up from reference TRBV12-5 and TRBJ2-2): DARVTQTPRHKVTEMGQEVTMRCQPILGHNTVFWYRQTMMQGLELLAYFRNRAPLDDSGMPKDRFSAEMPDATLATLKIQPSEPRDSAVYFCASGSALDSANTGELFFGEGSRLTVL.

The CDR3 coding sequence is TGTGCCAGCAGTTACGGCGGGAGTGTTACAGATACGCAGTATTTT. Translation: CASSYGGSVTDTQYF. This chain links TRBV6-9 with TRBJ2-3, with TRBD2 matching over 7 bases. The CDR3 length is 15 residues. CDR1 MNHGY and CDR2 SVAAGI come from the germline V gene. J lost 3 bases, V lost 3 bases, and 6 bases had no gene match.

This clonotype has a handful of counts. The chain employs TRBV5-1 and TRBJ2-3; D possibly uses TRBD1 or TRBD2 (5 bases each). V lost 0 bases and J 6 bases, leaving 14 bases between the germline ends. Per germline, CDR1 SGHRS and CDR2 YFSETQ. The CDR3 runs 15 residues. The CDR3 spells CASSLDPGSGDTQYF. DNA of the CDR3: TGCGCCAGCAGCTTGGATCCAGGGAGTGGGGATACGCAGTATTTT. The full variable domain, its missing parts supplied by reference TRBV5-1 and TRBJ2-3, is KAGVTQTPRYLIKTRGQQVTLSCSPISGHRSVSWYQQTPGQGLQFLFEYFSETQRNKGNFPGRFSGRQFSNSRSEMNVSTLELGDSALYLCASSLDPGSGDTQYFGPGTRLTVL.

DNA for the CDR3: TGTGCTAGTGGTCCCGTAGGGGAAGAGGGTCAGCCCCAGCATTTT. Translated: CASGPVGEEGQPQHF. The gene calls are TRBV12-5 and TRBJ1-5, with D perhaps matching TRBD1 (5 bases). Germline CDR1 and CDR2: LGHNT and FRNRAP. The germline V and J ends were trimmed by 5 bases and 6 bases, with 17 bases remaining between them. CDR3 length: 15 amino acids. The whole variable domain, filled in from reference TRBV12-5 and TRBJ1-5, reads DARVTQTPRHKVTEMGQEVTMRCQPILGHNTVFWYRQTMMQGLELLAYFRNRAPLDDSGMPKDRFSAEMPDATLATLKIQPSEPRDSAVYFCASGPVGEEGQPQHFGDGTRLSIL.

This clonotype showed up many times. The chain employs TRBV6-2 or TRBV6-3 and TRBJ1-2, with D possibly matching TRBD1 (5 bases). Germline V gene data show CDR1 as MNHEY and CDR2 as SVGEGT. Between the trimmed V and J ends, which lost 6 bases and 4 bases, there was a span of 15 bases. This CDR3 spans 14 amino acids. The chain's CDR3 is CASSDGDGTYGYTF. Written as DNA, the CDR3 is TGTGCCAGCAGCGACGGGGACGGGACCTATGGCTACACCTTC.

The J gene is TRBJ2-1, the V gene TRBV3-1; 10 nucleotides agree with TRBD2. Germline CDR1 reads LGHDT; CDR2 reads YNNKEL (reference sequence). There are 12 residues in the CDR3. The ends lost 3 bases at V and 14 bases at J; junction bases unmatched: 4. The CDR3 loop is CASSHSGRAKFF. The DNA of the CDR3 is TGTGCCAGCAGCCACAGCGGGAGGGCCAAGTTCTTC.

In its sample, this clonotype was seen a few times. The V call is TRBV30, the J call TRBJ2-7; D might be TRBD2 (5 bases). Germline V gene data show CDR1 as GTSNPN and CDR2 as SVGIG (reference sequence). With 3 bases removed from V and 5 bases from J, the gap between germline ends came to 26 bases. This CDR3 has 17 amino acids. The CDR3 DNA sequence: TGTGCCTGGAGCCGGGGATTGTCCCGGAACGGGGTCAACGAGCAGTACTTC. Amino acids: CAWSRGLSRNGVNEQYF.

This clonotype occurred a few times. The chain uses TRBV6-1 and TRBJ1-5, with D perhaps TRBD1 (5 bases). The V end lost 7 bases, the J end lost 6 bases, and 16 bases lay between the germline ends. Germline CDR1 and CDR2: MNHNS and SASEGT. This CDR3 is built from 14 residues. The CDR3 protein is CASTWDPGSQPQHF. The CDR3 coding sequence is TGTGCCAGCACTTGGGACCCGGGCAGTCAGCCCCAGCATTTT.

The V call is TRBV6-7, the J call TRBJ2-5; TRBD2 matches 13 bases. TRBV6-7 is recorded as an ORF, its role being uncertain. This CDR3 is 16 amino acids long. The V segment lost 7 bases and the J segment 0 bases; nucleotides outside the gene matches: 5. The CDR3 loop reads CASTGLAGLYQETQYF. The CDR3 region has the DNA TGTGCCAGCACGGGACTAGCGGGACTGTACCAAGAGACCCAGTACTTC.

Comment on this clonotype: A read error is possible here, since a much larger clone lies one base away. The rearrangement joins TRBV27 to TRBJ2-7; D could derive from TRBD1 or TRBD2 (5 bases each). Germline CDR1 MNHEY, CDR2 SMNVEV (reference sequence). There are 17 residues in the CDR3. The germline V and J ends were trimmed by 5 bases and 4 bases, with 24 bases remaining between them. The CDR3 loop reads CASSRGRPTQDVYEQYF. The CDR3 DNA reads TGTGCCAGCAGTCGGGGCAGACCTACCCAAGACGTGTACGAGCAGTACTTC.

On this clonotype itself: Germline is not matched at one junction end, which may reflect a read error. The rearrangement joins TRBV5-6 to TRBJ2-1; TRBD2 might be the D (6 bases). The germline V gene encodes CDR1 SGHDT and CDR2 YYEEEE. The length of the CDR3 is 16 residues. CDR3 DNA sequence: TGTGCCAACAGCTTCTCTCTGGCGGGGCGATACAATGAGCAGTTCTTC. This translates into CANSFSLAGRYNEQFF.

The chain carries TRBV7-9 and TRBJ2-3; D ambiguous. Looked up from germline, CDR1 is SEHNR and CDR2 is FQNEAQ (reference sequence). Trimming left V 5 bases short and J 4 bases short, with 22 bases between. CDR3 length equals 17 residues. Here the CDR3 reads CASSRRTGSLGADTQYF. DNA for the CDR3: TGTGCCAGCAGCCGCCGGACCGGGTCCTTGGGCGCAGATACGCAGTATTTT.

This clonotype was seen ten or more times. The chain joins TRBV13 to TRBJ2-1; possible D gene TRBD2, 7 bases. V was cut by 5 bases and J by 6 bases, with 11 bases left in between. The CDR3 contains 13 residues. CDR1 is PRHDT and CDR2 is FYEKMQ in the germline V gene (reference sequence). This chain's CDR3 is CASSGQRGNEQFF. The DNA for the CDR3 is TGTGCCAGCAGCGGACAGCGGGGCAATGAGCAGTTCTTC.

The CDR3 loop reads CASSQDLGLSNTGELFF. Here the CDR3 DNA reads TGTGCCAGCAGCCAAGATCTCGGACTGTCTAACACCGGGGAGCTGTTTTTT. The chain carries TRBV3-1 and TRBJ2-2; maybe TRBD2 (5 bases). The V gene's germline CDR1 is LGHDT and CDR2 YNNKEL (reference sequence). V was clipped by 0 bases and J by 2 bases, with 13 bases between them. The CDR3 has 17 amino acids.

This clonotype was seen only a few times. The chain's CDR3 is CASSLGFGTGVEEQYF. DNA of the CDR3: TGCGCCAGCAGCTTGGGTTTCGGGACAGGGGTGGAAGAGCAGTACTTC. The chain recombines TRBV5-1 with TRBJ2-7, with 10 bases aligning to TRBD1. The length of the CDR3 is 16 residues. Germline V lookup: CDR1 SGHRS, CDR2 YFSETQ. V was clipped by 0 bases and J by 7 bases; unmatched bases: 10. Supplemented by reference TRBV5-1 and TRBJ2-7, the full variable domain reads KAGVTQTPRYLIKTRGQQVTLSCSPISGHRSVSWYQQTPGQGLQFLFEYFSETQRNKGNFPGRFSGRQFSNSRSEMNVSTLELGDSALYLCASSLGFGTGVEEQYFGPGTRLTVT.

This clonotype was detected ten times or more. CDR3 DNA: TGTGCCAGCAGCACAGGAGGGCCCCTCTACGAGCAGTACTTC. This gives the protein CASSTGGPLYEQYF. The rearrangement joins TRBV7-2 to TRBJ2-7; tentatively, D is TRBD2 (6 bases). V was pared by 5 bases and J by 3 bases, with 14 bases between. Germline CDR1 SGHTA, CDR2 FQGNSA. The CDR3 loop spans 14 amino acids.

This clonotype was seen only a few times. This may be a read error: a much more frequent sequence differs by one nucleotide. This chain uses TRBV2 with TRBJ2-1; 9 nucleotides match TRBD2. This CDR3 is 12 amino acids long. From germline, CDR1 is SNHLY and CDR2 FYNNEI. V gave up 8 bases and J gave up 12 bases; unmatched junction bases: 8. Here the CDR3 DNA reads TGTGCCAGCCAGGCTAGCGGGGATGGGCAGTTCTTC. Translation gives CASQASGDGQFF.

This clonotype came up many times. The chain has TRBV7-9 and TRBJ2-5, with D uncertain. Germline-derived CDR1 and CDR2 are SEHNR and FQNEAQ (reference sequence). V was cut by 5 bases and J by 4 bases, with 14 bases left in between. The CDR3 extends over 14 amino acids. The CDR3 is CASSTVLRLETQYF. The CDR3 region has the DNA TGTGCCAGCAGCACGGTCCTGAGGCTAGAGACCCAGTACTTC.

The table lists this clonotype with a few counts. The gene calls are TRBV7-9 and TRBJ1-5; 7 nucleotides agree with TRBD1. The CDR3 extends over 23 amino acids. V shed 5 bases and J 0 bases; nucleotides not matched to a gene: 28. Per germline, CDR1 SEHNR and CDR2 FQNEAQ (reference sequence). CDR3 sequence (DNA): TGTGCCAGCAGCCCCAGGGACAGTCAAATTTCTCCGGTAGACCCTTATAGCAATCAGCCCCAGCATTTT. Protein sequence: CASSPRDSQISPVDPYSNQPQHF.

This clonotype occurred a few times. The chain carries TRBV19 and TRBJ2-5, with TRBD2 matching 14 bases. Germline V lookup: CDR1 LNHDA, CDR2 SQIVND (reference sequence). The CDR3 consists of 18 residues. V shed 1 base and J 5 bases; nucleotides not matched to a gene: 9. The chain's CDR3 is CASSIGGPGTSGSETQYF. In nucleotides, the CDR3 is TGTGCCAGTAGTATAGGTGGCCCCGGGACTAGCGGGAGCGAGACCCAGTACTTC.

The chain recombines TRBV6-1 with TRBJ2-3, with D tentatively TRBD1 (5 bases). The CDR3 contains 13 residues. CDR1 and CDR2 from the germline V gene are MNHNS and SASEGT. V gave up 4 bases and J gave up 5 bases, with 10 bases separating them. CDR3 coding DNA: TGTGCCAGCAGTGTCCCCCAGGGAGATACGCAGTATTTT. Its translation is CASSVPQGDTQYF.